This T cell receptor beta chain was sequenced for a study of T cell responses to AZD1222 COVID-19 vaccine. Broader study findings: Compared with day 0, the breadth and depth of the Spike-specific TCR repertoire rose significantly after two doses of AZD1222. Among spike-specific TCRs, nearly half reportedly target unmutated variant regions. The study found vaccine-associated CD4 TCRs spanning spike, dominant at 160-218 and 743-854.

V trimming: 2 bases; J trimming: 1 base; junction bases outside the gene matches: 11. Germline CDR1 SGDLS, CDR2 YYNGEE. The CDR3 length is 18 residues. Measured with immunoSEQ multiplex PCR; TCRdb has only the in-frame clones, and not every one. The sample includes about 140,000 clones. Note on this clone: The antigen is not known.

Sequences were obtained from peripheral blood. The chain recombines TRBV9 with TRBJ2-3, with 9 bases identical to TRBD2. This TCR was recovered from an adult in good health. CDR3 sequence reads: CASSVTPGGGAGTDTQYF. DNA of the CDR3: TGTGCCAGCAGCGTCACTCCTGGCGGGGGGGCAGGCACAGATACGCAGTATTTT. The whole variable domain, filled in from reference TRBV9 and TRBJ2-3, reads DSGVTQTPKHLITATGQRVTLRCSPRSGDLSVYWYQQSLDQGLQFLIQYYNGEERAKGNILERFSAQQFPDLHSELNLSSLELGDSALYFCASSVTPGGGAGTDTQYFGPGTRLTVL.